A single sample is the source of the 30 T cell receptor beta chains below, sequenced in a study of CD8+ T cells in alopecia areata. Extraction and reverse transcription of RNA yielded cDNA as the sequencing template. Sequencing used immunoSEQ multiplex PCR; TCRdb keeps in-frame clones, though not all of them. The sample has some 95,000 clones; 44% are singletons. Sample treatment: oral pan-JAK inhibitor, 5-10 mg twice daily. The sample was CD8+ T cells sorted from blood, taken at week 24, from a patient treated with tofacitinib. The receptors stem from a human donor with alopecia areata.

This rearrangement joins TRBV2 to TRBJ2-5; tentatively, D is TRBD1 (6 bases). V dropped 7 bases and J dropped 4 bases, with 16 bases sitting between them. The germline V gene has CDR1 SNHLY and CDR2 FYNNEI. CDR3 length: 14 amino acids. The CDR3 coding sequence is TGTGCCAGCACCGAGCCCAGGGGACCAGAGACCCAGTACTTC. This gives the protein CASTEPRGPETQYF.

CDR3 region: CASPRSWRYGYTF. CDR3 in DNA: TGTGCCAGCCCGCGATCCTGGCGCTATGGCTACACCTTC. This chain connects TRBV25-1 to TRBJ1-2; D remains unclear. Germline V gene lookup returns CDR1 MGHDK and CDR2 SYGVNS. CDR3 length equals 13 residues. The V end lost 8 bases, the J end lost 4 bases, and 14 bases lay between the germline ends.

The chain joins TRBV11-2 to TRBJ1-1, with unresolved D. V was clipped by 2 bases and J by 7 bases, with 8 bases between them. The V gene's germline CDR1 is SGHAT and CDR2 FQNNGV. The CDR3 is made up of 12 amino acids. CDR3: CASSLPRNEAFF. Written as DNA, the CDR3 is TGTGCCAGCAGCTTACCGCGGAATGAAGCTTTCTTT. Supplemented by reference TRBV11-2 and TRBJ1-1, the full variable domain reads EAGVAQSPRYKIIEKRQSVAFWCNPISGHATLYWYQQILGQGPKLLIQFQNNGVVDDSQLPKDRFSAERLKGVDSTLKIQPAKLEDSAVYLCASSLPRNEAFFGQGTRLTVV.

The rearrangement uses TRBV29-1 and TRBJ2-5, with TRBD2 matching over 12 bases. The CDR3 contains 14 residues. Per germline, CDR1 SQVTM and CDR2 ANQGSEA. After removal of 7 bases from V and 5 bases from J, the junction contained 8 bases not matched to a gene. CDR3 coding DNA: TGCAGCGCCCAACTAGCGGGAGGCCGGGAGACCCAGTACTTC. It translates to CSAQLAGGRETQYF.

V and J are TRBV9 and TRBJ2-7; D may be TRBD1 (6 bases). This CDR3 is 13 amino acids long. Germline V lookup: CDR1 SGDLS, CDR2 YYNGEE. V was trimmed by 2 bases and J by 5 bases, leaving 11 bases between them. The CDR3 region is CASSVIGGDEQYF. The CDR3 bases are TGTGCCAGCAGCGTCATAGGGGGAGACGAGCAGTACTTC.

The chain joins TRBV9 to TRBJ2-7; tentative D call: TRBD1 (5 bases). The CDR3 is 15 residues long. From germline, CDR1 is SGDLS and CDR2 YYNGEE. The V end lost 0 bases, the J end lost 0 bases, and 10 bases lay between the germline ends. CDR3 in DNA: TGTGCCAGCAGCGTAGGAACAGGCCCCTCCTACGAGCAGTACTTC. Its translation is CASSVGTGPSYEQYF.

This chain connects TRBV6-6 to TRBJ2-7, with D tentatively TRBD2 (5 bases). Trimming cost V 0 bases and J 3 bases, with 6 bases left between them. Germline V gene data show CDR1 as MNHNY and CDR2 as SVGAGI (reference sequence). The CDR3 is 13 residues long. The DNA of the CDR3 is TGTGCCAGCAGTTACTCCGGGAACTACGAGCAGTACTTC. It specifies CASSYSGNYEQYF.

This chain uses TRBV5-1 with TRBJ1-5; TRBD1 matches at 10 bases. Germline CDR1 SGHRS, CDR2 YFSETQ. The CDR3 is 16 amino acids. Trimming took 2 bases from V and 5 from J; bases not matched to a gene: 7. CDR3 sequence: CASSLGTGVFDQPQHF. The CDR3 DNA reads TGCGCCAGCAGCTTAGGGACAGGGGTGTTCGATCAGCCCCAGCATTTT. The full variable domain, rest sourced from reference TRBV5-1 and TRBJ1-5, is KAGVTQTPRYLIKTRGQQVTLSCSPISGHRSVSWYQQTPGQGLQFLFEYFSETQRNKGNFPGRFSGRQFSNSRSEMNVSTLELGDSALYLCASSLGTGVFDQPQHFGDGTRLSIL.

This rearrangement joins TRBV27 to TRBJ2-7; D remains ambiguous. CDR3 length: 16 amino acids. Germline V gives CDR1 MNHEY, CDR2 SMNVEV (reference sequence). The V and J ends lost 5 bases and 1 base respectively, with 18 bases between them. The CDR3 coding sequence is TGTGCCAGCAGTCCCCTTCCAGCGACCATATCCTACGAGCAGTACTTC. It yields the protein CASSPLPATISYEQYF.

This clone appeared a single time. The chain couples TRBV25-1 to TRBJ2-1; no definite D call. The CDR3 extends over 13 amino acids. V lost 1 base, J lost 5 bases, and 6 bases lay in between. Germline V gene data show CDR1 as MGHDK and CDR2 as SYGVNS. For the CDR3, the DNA is TGTGCCAGCAGTGAATCTGGTAACAATGAGCAGTTCTTC. Protein sequence: CASSESGNNEQFF.

This clone was observed a single time. This chain connects TRBV4-1 to TRBJ2-7, with 9 nucleotides matching TRBD2. The CDR3 contains 16 residues. Trimming cost V 2 bases and J 0 bases; bases outside gene matches: 5. The V gene's germline CDR1 is MGHRA and CDR2 YSYEKL. CDR3 nucleotide sequence: TGCGCCAGCAGCCAAAATATAGCGGGAGCCTCCTACGAGCAGTACTTC. It specifies CASSQNIAGASYEQYF.

V and J are TRBV30 and TRBJ2-2, with a possible D match to TRBD1 (5 bases). Trimming took off 4 bases at V and 6 bases at J, with 15 bases between the two ends. The CDR3 spans 14 residues. From germline, CDR1 is GTSNPN and CDR2 SVGIG (reference sequence). The CDR3 here is CAWTAQGVAGELFF. The CDR3, as DNA: TGTGCCTGGACCGCCCAGGGCGTCGCCGGGGAGCTGTTTTTT.

This clone is judged medium-sized. The chain couples TRBV27 to TRBJ1-5; possible D gene TRBD1, 5 bases. Germline V gene data show CDR1 as MNHEY and CDR2 as SMNVEV (reference sequence). The CDR3 spans 16 residues. The V end lost 1 base, the J end lost 1 base, and 11 bases lay between the germline ends. The CDR3: CASSLFGGKSNQPQHF. The DNA for the CDR3 is TGTGCCAGCAGTTTATTTGGGGGGAAAAGCAATCAGCCCCAGCATTTT.

As to this clone: A much larger clone lies a single base off, so this may be a read error. The sample contains more than one DNA sequence encoding this CDR3. The genes are TRBV7-2 and TRBJ1-1, with D hard to call. The CDR3 contains 12 residues. The V and J ends lost 3 bases and 1 base respectively, with 3 bases between them. From germline, CDR1 is SGHTA and CDR2 FQGNSA. CDR3 DNA sequence: TGTGCCAGCAGCTTTGGGAACACTGAAGCTTTCTTT. It yields the protein CASSFGNTEAFF.

CDR3 sequence reads: CASSLLRTGTEAFF. CDR3 coding DNA: TGCGCCAGCAGCCTCCTCAGGACGGGGACTGAAGCTTTCTTT. This chain uses TRBV4-3 with TRBJ1-1; D remains ambiguous. The CDR3 has 14 residues. Trimming removed 4 bases from V and 5 bases from J, with 14 bases in between. CDR1 and CDR2 (germline): LGHNA, YSLEER.

The V and J genes are TRBV27 and TRBJ2-1; D is possibly TRBD1 (6 bases). CDR3 length equals 14 residues. Germline loops: CDR1 MNHEY, CDR2 SMNVEV (reference sequence). V was trimmed by 3 bases and J by 5 bases, leaving 11 bases between them. Here the CDR3 reads CASSFGRGNNEQFF. The CDR3 DNA is TGTGCCAGCAGTTTTGGCAGGGGTAACAATGAGCAGTTCTTC.

V usage is TRBV21-1 and J usage is TRBJ1-1; the table calls TRBD1, which could not be checked here. TRBV21-1 is a pseudogene segment. The length of the CDR3 is 15 residues. CDR3 residues: CASSADPGFETEAFF. The DNA of the CDR3 is TGTGCCAGCAGCGCAGACCCAGGGTTTGAAACTGAAGCTTTCTTT.

The sample holds one count of this clone. The genes are TRBV27 and TRBJ1-2; D might be TRBD1 (6 bases). Germline-derived CDR1 and CDR2 are MNHEY and SMNVEV (reference sequence). CDR3 length: 15 residues. V lost 5 bases and J 0 bases, leaving 13 bases between the germline ends. This CDR3 reads CASSPGTQANYGYTF. CDR3 DNA sequence: TGTGCCAGCAGTCCCGGGACACAGGCTAACTATGGCTACACCTTC.

The rearrangement links TRBV19 to TRBJ1-1; D gene ambiguous. Trimming left V 3 bases short and J 4 bases short, with 9 bases between. The CDR3 totals 13 residues. The V gene's germline CDR1 is LNHDA and CDR2 SQIVND (reference sequence). This CDR3 reads CASSIGRGTEAFF. In nucleotides, the CDR3 is TGTGCCAGTAGTATCGGAAGAGGCACTGAAGCTTTCTTT.

This rearrangement joins TRBV7-9 to TRBJ2-3; the D gene is possibly TRBD1 (6 bases). Deletions cut 5 bases from V and 1 base from J, with 10 bases between. CDR1 and CDR2 from the germline V gene are SEHNR and FQNEAQ (reference sequence). The CDR3 is made up of 14 amino acids. The CDR3 loop is CASSQRTGTDTQYF. The CDR3 nucleotides are TGTGCCAGCAGCCAACGGACAGGCACAGATACGCAGTATTTT.

The chain carries TRBV7-3 and TRBJ2-1, with D maybe TRBD2 (6 bases). This CDR3 has 17 residues. With 6 bases removed from V and 6 bases from J, the gap between germline ends came to 24 bases. CDR1 is SGHTA, CDR2 FQGTGA, per germline. This chain's CDR3 is CASSFLPRGVRGNEQFF. The CDR3 DNA follows: TGTGCCAGCAGTTTTCTCCCGCGGGGTGTGAGGGGCAATGAGCAGTTCTTC.

The rearrangement links TRBV18 to TRBJ2-7; TRBD2 might be the D (5 bases). V lost 0 bases and J lost 0, with 9 bases in between. This CDR3 has 15 residues. CDR1 is KGHSH and CDR2 is LQKENI in the germline V gene. In nucleotides, the CDR3 is TGTGCCAGCTCACCACCGTCTGGGAGCTCCTACGAGCAGTACTTC. This sequence encodes CASSPPSGSSYEQYF.

This clone was observed once. The rearrangement links TRBV15 to TRBJ2-7; 8 bases are a match to TRBD1. With V trimmed by 3 bases and J by 5 bases, 6 bases remained unmatched. Germline CDR1 is LNHNV and CDR2 is YYDKDF (reference sequence). The CDR3 has 14 residues. As DNA, the CDR3 is TGTGCCACCAGCAGGACAGGACAGGGCCACGAGCAGTACTTC. Translation gives CATSRTGQGHEQYF.

The table lists this clone with a few counts. The genes are TRBV14 and TRBJ1-1; possibly TRBD1 for D (6 bases). Germline V gene lookup returns CDR1 SGHDN and CDR2 FVKESK. The V end was cut by 0 bases, the J end by 6 bases, with 14 bases between. The CDR3 length is 15 residues. CDR3 loop: CASSQEGTGYAEAFF. As DNA, the CDR3 is TGTGCCAGCAGCCAAGAGGGTACAGGGTATGCTGAAGCTTTCTTT.

The chain combines TRBV30 with TRBJ2-2; 7 positions match TRBD1. Trimming at V came to 5 bases and at J to 4 bases, leaving 10 bases not matched to a gene. Germline V CDR1 and CDR2: GTSNPN, SVGIG (reference sequence). The CDR3 extends over 15 amino acids. CDR3 sequence (DNA): TGTGCCTGGCAAAAAGACAGGGACCTCACCGGGGAGCTGTTTTTT. The encoded protein is CAWQKDRDLTGELFF.

The rearrangement uses TRBV7-2 and TRBJ2-1, with 15 nucleotides matching TRBD2. The CDR3 contains 14 residues. Per germline, CDR1 SGHTA and CDR2 FQGNSA. The junction had 7 bases not matched to a gene; V was cut back by 4 bases and J by 15 bases. CDR3: CASSSGLAGGRRFF. The CDR3 nucleotides read TGTGCCAGCAGCTCCGGACTAGCGGGAGGGCGGCGGTTCTTC.

The V gene is TRBV5-1, the J gene TRBJ2-1; TRBD2 matches at 8 bases. The CDR3 consists of 14 residues. CDR1 is SGHRS, CDR2 YFSETQ, per germline. The trim removed 5 bases at V and 1 base at J, leaving 2 bases unmatched. The CDR3 DNA follows: TGCGCCAGCAGGGGCGGGAGGTCCTACAATGAGCAGTTCTTC. Its translation is CASRGGRSYNEQFF.

The chain is built from TRBV11-2 and TRBJ2-1; 10 positions match TRBD1. V was pared by 0 bases and J by 8 bases, with 13 bases of the junction left unmatched. The V gene's germline CDR1 is SGHAT and CDR2 FQNNGV. There are 18 residues in the CDR3. The CDR3 coding sequence is TGTGCCAGCAGCTTAGACCCGGGACAGGGGTCCTACTGGTATGAGCAGTTCTTC. Protein: CASSLDPGQGSYWYEQFF.

The chain carries TRBV29-1 and TRBJ1-1; 10 bases agree with TRBD1. The CDR3 has 14 amino acids. The junction had 6 bases not matched to a gene; V was cut back by 5 bases and J by 3 bases. Germline V gives CDR1 SQVTM, CDR2 ANQGSEA. For the CDR3, the DNA is TGCAGCGTTCCGAAAGGGACAGGGGACACTGAAGCTTTCTTT. It is translated as CSVPKGTGDTEAFF.

The rearrangement links TRBV20-1 to TRBJ2-7; D is uncertain. V lost 5 bases, J lost 6 bases, and 11 bases lay in between. The CDR3 loop spans 11 amino acids. Germline V CDR1 and CDR2: DFQATT, SNEGSKA (reference sequence). For the CDR3, the DNA is TGCAGTGCTCCGGGTGTAGCCGAGCAGTACTTC. Translated: CSAPGVAEQYF.